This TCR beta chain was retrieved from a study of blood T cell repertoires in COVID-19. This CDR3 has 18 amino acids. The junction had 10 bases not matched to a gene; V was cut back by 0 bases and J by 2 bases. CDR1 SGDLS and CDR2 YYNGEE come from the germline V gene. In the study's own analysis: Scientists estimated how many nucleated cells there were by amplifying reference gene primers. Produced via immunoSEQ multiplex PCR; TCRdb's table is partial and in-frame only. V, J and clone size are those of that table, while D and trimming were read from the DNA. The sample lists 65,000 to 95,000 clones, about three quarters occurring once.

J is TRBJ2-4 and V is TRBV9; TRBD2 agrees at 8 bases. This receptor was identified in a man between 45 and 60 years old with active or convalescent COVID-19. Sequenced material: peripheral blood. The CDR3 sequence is CASSVATGLVDTKNIQYF. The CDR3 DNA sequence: TGTGCCAGCAGCGTAGCTACGGGACTAGTTGATACCAAAAACATTCAGTACTTC.